This passage covers 30 T cell receptor beta chains from one sample sequenced in a study of cytomegalovirus exposure and HLA in healthy donors. PCR used 60 Vbeta primers and 13 Jbeta primers. Using immunoSEQ multiplex PCR, the repertoire was profiled, and TCRdb retains in-frame clones only, with some absent. Of 93,000 or so clones listed, roughly 81% were seen once; the top ten hold roughly 5.9%. The sequenced material came from PBMCs. These receptors came from a woman between 18 and 30 years old in good health and CMV-seropositive.

The V gene is TRBV15, the J gene TRBJ2-5, with D possibly TRBD2 on 6 matching bases. Trimming took 6 bases from V and 2 from J, leaving 10 bases between them. From germline, CDR1 is LNHNV and CDR2 YYDKDF (reference sequence). This CDR3 has 13 amino acids. CDR3: CATRRDLQETQYF. DNA of the CDR3: TGTGCCACCAGGAGGGACTTACAAGAGACCCAGTACTTC.

This chain connects TRBV19 to TRBJ1-4; D gene ambiguous. CDR1 is LNHDA, CDR2 SQIVND, per germline (reference sequence). Trimming removed 5 bases at V and 6 bases at J, with 19 bases between. The CDR3 contains 16 residues. The CDR3 reads CASSPEDRSQDEKLFF. In DNA form, the CDR3 reads TGTGCCAGTAGTCCCGAAGACCGTTCGCAGGATGAAAAACTGTTTTTT.

The chain couples TRBV7-9 to TRBJ1-3; D is undetermined. The CDR3 spans 15 residues. V lost 4 bases and J lost 0, with 10 bases in between. Germline V lookup: CDR1 SEHNR, CDR2 FQNEAQ (reference sequence). The CDR3 here is CASSSAGISGNTIYF. As DNA, the CDR3 is TGTGCCAGCAGCTCCGCGGGGATCTCTGGAAACACCATATATTTT.

The chain employs TRBV4-2 and TRBJ2-1; 14 bases map to TRBD2. The V and J ends lost 3 bases and 10 bases, in that order; junction bases with no gene match: 5. Germline CDR1 and CDR2: LGHNA and YNFKEQ. This CDR3 spans 15 amino acids. The CDR3 protein is CASSQTSGRVGEQFF. Written as DNA, the CDR3 is TGTGCCAGCAGCCAGACTAGCGGGAGGGTAGGGGAGCAGTTCTTC.

Only a few counts were recorded for this clone. V usage is TRBV7-6 and J usage is TRBJ2-2, with TRBD2 identical over 11 bases. V shed 4 bases and J 3 bases; nucleotides not matched to a gene: 7. The CDR3 covers 17 residues. Germline loops: CDR1 SGHVS, CDR2 FNYEAQ. This CDR3 reads CASSSYSGGADTGELFF. CDR3 bases: TGTGCCAGCAGCTCGTATAGCGGGGGGGCCGACACCGGGGAGCTGTTTTTT.

This clone has only one observation. This chain joins TRBV6-5 and TRBJ2-7, with 7 bases matching TRBD2. After removal of 5 bases from V and 5 bases from J, the junction contained 6 bases not matched to a gene. Germline-derived CDR1 and CDR2 are MNHEY and SVGAGI. The length of the CDR3 is 13 residues. CDR3 nucleotide sequence: TGTGCCAGCAGTCTGGCACGGGGGGACGAGCAGTACTTC. Translated: CASSLARGDEQYF.

The rearrangement joins TRBV28 to TRBJ1-1; 7 bases are a match to TRBD1. CDR3 length: 14 residues. Germline values: CDR1 MDHEN, CDR2 SYDVKM. Trimming at V came to 4 bases and at J to 4 bases, leaving 6 bases not matched to a gene. CDR3 amino acids: CASSSGGTATEAFF. The CDR3, as DNA: TGTGCCAGCAGTTCAGGTGGGACAGCCACTGAAGCTTTCTTT.

The chain joins TRBV6-5 to TRBJ1-2; a weak D match, TRBD1 (6 bases). The V end was cut by 2 bases, the J end by 8 bases, with 9 bases between. This CDR3 region has 12 residues. Germline V CDR1 and CDR2: MNHEY, SVGAGI. As DNA, the CDR3 is TGTGCCAGCAGTTACAACAGGGAAGGCTACACCTTC. Its translation: CASSYNREGYTF.

This chain connects TRBV19 to TRBJ2-3; 7 bases are shared with TRBD1. The CDR3 contains 17 residues. Losses at the gene ends were 6 bases for V and 6 bases for J; bases not matched to a gene: 18. Germline CDR1 is LNHDA and CDR2 is SQIVND (reference sequence). This CDR3 is CASSNRQGQDGLDTQYF. CDR3 in DNA: TGTGCCAGTAGCAATCGACAGGGTCAGGACGGGTTGGATACGCAGTATTTT.

This sequence joins TRBV6-5 and TRBJ2-7, with 11 bases fitting TRBD1. There are 14 residues in the CDR3. In germline, CDR1 is MNHEY, CDR2 SVGAGI. V lost 8 bases, J lost 5 bases, and 8 bases stayed unmatched. The CDR3 loop reads CASRPRTGGHEQYF. The CDR3 DNA reads as TGTGCCAGCCGCCCTAGGACAGGGGGCCACGAGCAGTACTTC.

V usage is TRBV4-1 and J usage is TRBJ2-1; 16 bases map to TRBD2. V shed 3 bases, J shed 8 bases, and the junction held 19 bases outside the gene matches. The CDR3 consists of 21 residues. Germline V gene data show CDR1 as MGHRA and CDR2 as YSYEKL. CDR3 in amino acids: CASSHPSGGGTSGRAWDEQFF. CDR3 bases: TGCGCCAGCAGCCACCCATCCGGGGGAGGGACTAGCGGGAGGGCCTGGGATGAGCAGTTCTTC.

V and J are TRBV9 and TRBJ2-7; 7 nucleotides match TRBD1. The CDR3 loop spans 14 amino acids. Germline V lookup: CDR1 SGDLS, CDR2 YYNGEE. J gave up 5 bases and V 0 bases, and 5 bases lay outside the gene matches. CDR3 bases: TGTGCCAGCAGCGTAGTGGATACAGGGGACGAGCAGTACTTC. This translates into CASSVVDTGDEQYF.

This chain uses TRBV4-2 with TRBJ2-5; D may be TRBD2 (7 bases). This CDR3 spans 17 amino acids. Trimming cost V 4 bases and J 2 bases, with 20 bases left between them. The germline V gene encodes CDR1 LGHNA and CDR2 YNFKEQ. CDR3 coding DNA: TGTGCCAGCAGCCGACGCGGGGGCGGGAGTCCGCAAGAGACCCAGTACTTC. It is translated as CASSRRGGGSPQETQYF.

The rearrangement links TRBV2 to TRBJ1-1; a possible D gene is TRBD1 (6 bases). Germline CDR1 reads SNHLY; CDR2 reads FYNNEI. The V gene lost 6 bases and the J gene lost 1 base, with 12 bases spanning the gap. The CDR3 runs 14 residues. CDR3 nucleotides: TGTGCCAGCAGCGCGACAGGTGCGAACACTGAAGCTTTCTTT. Its protein is CASSATGANTEAFF.

The J gene is TRBJ2-1, the V gene TRBV5-1, with 13 positions matching TRBD2. CDR3 length: 16 amino acids. Germline V gene data show CDR1 as SGHRS and CDR2 as YFSETQ. The V gene end was trimmed by 6 bases and the J gene end by 12 bases; junction bases not matched to a gene: 15. CDR3 amino acids: CASNKPGTSGIAGQFF. The CDR3 DNA sequence: TGCGCCAGCAACAAACCCGGGACTAGCGGGATCGCGGGGCAGTTCTTC.

V is TRBV9 and J is TRBJ1-4; the match to TRBD1 covers 9 bases. Germline V gives CDR1 SGDLS, CDR2 YYNGEE. The CDR3 runs to 21 residues. Trimming removed 0 bases from V and 8 bases from J; junction bases left unmatched: 23. CDR3 nucleotide sequence: TGTGCCAGCAGCGTAGTCCCTACCGGGACAGGGTACGATCGGGGAGGAGAAAAACTGTTTTTT. Its translation is CASSVVPTGTGYDRGGEKLFF.

V is TRBV5-8 and J is TRBJ2-7; no clear D. The CDR3 length is 13 residues. The germline gives CDR1 SGHTS, CDR2 YDEGEE. V lost 1 base and J lost 3, with 8 bases in between. This CDR3 reads CASSLSQNYEQYF. The CDR3 DNA follows: TGTGCCAGCAGCTTGTCCCAAAACTACGAGCAGTACTTC.

By sample share, this clone is medium-sized. The V call is TRBV15, the J call TRBJ2-3; 11 bases agree with TRBD2. This CDR3 has 18 amino acids. CDR1 is LNHNV, CDR2 YYDKDF, per germline (reference sequence). V lost 0 bases and J lost 2; bases outside the gene matches: 7. Here the CDR3 reads CATSRDTLAGANTDTQYF. The CDR3 nucleotides are TGTGCCACCAGCAGAGATACACTAGCGGGGGCCAACACAGATACGCAGTATTTT.

The chain joins TRBV19 to TRBJ1-4, with 10 bases aligning to TRBD1. CDR3 length: 16 amino acids. Unmatched junction bases numbered 3, after V lost 3 bases and J lost 2 bases. Looked up from germline, CDR1 is LNHDA and CDR2 is SQIVND (reference sequence). CDR3 residues: CASSMGQGRTNEKLFF. CDR3 in DNA: TGTGCCAGTAGTATGGGACAGGGGAGGACTAATGAAAAACTGTTTTTT.

This chain joins TRBV28 and TRBJ2-7; 11 nucleotides line up with TRBD2. The CDR3 covers 16 residues. The J segment lost 2 bases and the V segment lost 6 bases, leaving 9 bases of the junction unmatched. The germline gives CDR1 MDHEN, CDR2 SYDVKM. CDR3 residues: CASRKLSSGRTYEQYF. CDR3 sequence (DNA): TGTGCCAGCAGGAAACTCTCTAGCGGGAGGACCTACGAGCAGTACTTC.

The chain links TRBV9 to TRBJ2-1, with D tentatively TRBD1 (6 bases). The V gene lost 4 bases and the J gene lost 5 bases, with 13 bases spanning the gap. There are 14 residues in the CDR3. Germline V gene data show CDR1 as SGDLS and CDR2 as YYNGEE. The CDR3 bases are TGTGCCAGCAGCCCGCGGCCAGGGGACAATGAGCAGTTCTTC. Protein product: CASSPRPGDNEQFF.

This chain links TRBV6-6 with TRBJ1-2, with 7 bases identical to TRBD1. The germline gives CDR1 MNHNY, CDR2 SVGAGI (reference sequence). The CDR3 has 13 amino acids. With 10 bases clipped from V and 4 bases from J, the junction kept 9 bases outside the gene matches. CDR3 DNA sequence: TGTGCCACCAACGACAGGGTGAGCTATGGCTACACCTTC. This gives the protein CATNDRVSYGYTF.

V and J are TRBV13 and TRBJ2-3; the match to TRBD2 covers 9 bases. CDR3 size: 14 residues. Germline CDR1 and CDR2: PRHDT and FYEKMQ (reference sequence). Trimming took 8 bases from V and 4 from J; bases not matched to a gene: 7. The CDR3 DNA sequence: TGTGCCAGCGGGGGAGCGGGAGGCTCAGATACGCAGTATTTT. This gives the protein CASGGAGGSDTQYF.

The CDR3 is CASSAQGDQPQHF. DNA of the CDR3: TGTGCCAGCAGCGCACAGGGTGATCAGCCCCAGCATTTT. The chain has TRBV7-9 and TRBJ1-5; possible D gene TRBD1, 6 bases. V was pared by 5 bases and J by 5 bases, with 10 bases between. This CDR3 is 13 amino acids long. The V gene's germline CDR1 is SEHNR and CDR2 FQNEAQ (reference sequence).

The count of this clone is one. The chain carries TRBV7-9 and TRBJ2-1; no firm D call. The CDR3 totals 16 residues. Trimming shortened V by 5 bases and J by 0 bases, and 14 bases separated the two germline ends. Germline V CDR1 and CDR2: SEHNR, FQNEAQ (reference sequence). The CDR3 DNA follows: TGTGCCAGCAGCCAAAAGATTGTCTACTCCTACAATGAGCAGTTCTTC. It yields the protein CASSQKIVYSYNEQFF.

The chain carries TRBV6-1 and TRBJ1-4, with D perhaps TRBD1 (6 bases). The V gene's germline CDR1 is MNHNS and CDR2 SASEGT. The CDR3 loop spans 16 amino acids. The V gene lost 4 bases and the J gene lost 2 bases, with 14 bases spanning the gap. Written as DNA, the CDR3 is TGTGCCAGCAGTGGGACAGTATTCGGGACTAATGAAAAACTGTTTTTT. Translating it yields CASSGTVFGTNEKLFF.

The rearrangement uses TRBV6-1 and TRBJ2-3; the D gene is possibly TRBD1 (6 bases). The CDR3 is 15 amino acids. Deletions cut 0 bases from V and 1 base from J, with 8 bases between. Germline CDR1 is MNHNS and CDR2 is SASEGT. CDR3 protein: CASSEAKGGTDTQYF. CDR3 nucleotides: TGTGCCAGCAGTGAAGCCAAGGGGGGCACAGATACGCAGTATTTT.

Comments on this clone: This sample includes further DNA sequences coding for the same CDR3. This chain uses TRBV5-1 with TRBJ2-3; D possibly corresponds to TRBD2 (6 bases). The CDR3 is 15 amino acids. From germline, CDR1 is SGHRS and CDR2 YFSETQ. V lost 5 bases, J lost 2 bases, and 15 bases lay in between. The CDR3 here is CASRRASDPTDTQYF. The CDR3 coding sequence is TGCGCCAGCAGGCGTGCTAGCGACCCCACAGATACGCAGTATTTT.

The chain is built from TRBV5-1 and TRBJ2-7; D perhaps matches TRBD2 (6 bases). Trimming removed 0 bases at V and 2 bases at J, with 9 bases between. Germline V gene lookup returns CDR1 SGHRS and CDR2 YFSETQ. The CDR3 runs 14 residues. In DNA, the CDR3 is TGCGCCAGCAGCTTGGCGGGGGACCCCTACGAGCAGTACTTC. It encodes CASSLAGDPYEQYF. The whole variable domain, remainder taken from reference TRBV5-1 and TRBJ2-7, is KAGVTQTPRYLIKTRGQQVTLSCSPISGHRSVSWYQQTPGQGLQFLFEYFSETQRNKGNFPGRFSGRQFSNSRSEMNVSTLELGDSALYLCASSLAGDPYEQYFGPGTRLTVT.

This clone has only a few counts. The chain uses TRBV7-9 and TRBJ1-1; no clear D gene. Germline V lookup: CDR1 SEHNR, CDR2 FQNEAQ (reference sequence). The CDR3 loop spans 14 amino acids. Trimming removed 1 base at V and 7 bases at J, with 13 bases between. The CDR3: CASSLGHPGVEAFF. Written as DNA, the CDR3 is TGTGCCAGCAGCTTAGGTCACCCCGGAGTTGAAGCTTTCTTT.